This record covers a single T cell receptor beta chain. It lacks a known antigen. No much larger clone exists at a distance of one base, and base qualities are not known. Library method: the immunoSEQ multiplex PCR assay. Here the immuneACCESS table is served through TCRdb, limited to in-frame sequences with V and J called. Missing clones are a known gap in these copies; in checked studies unresolved V genes cover under half, and the rest lacks a known reason. This sample is represented by 25,000 to 35,000 clones; over 80% of them were singletons. The ten largest clones take up about 8% of the sample. The sample belongs to a study of T cell changes during pregnancy in multiple sclerosis (dated by TCRdb to about 2019). Study-wide context: In women with multiple sclerosis, the researchers looked at how the T cell repertoire shifted as pregnancy progressed.

The CDR3 has 20 amino acids, counting the end cysteine and phenylalanine. Only CDR3 DNA remains: 60 bases, in frame from the first base. Material: CD8+ T cells from peripheral blood mononuclear cells, obtained before pregnancy. Recombination linked TRBV21-1 to TRBJ1-6; the table calls TRBD1, which could not be checked here. TRBV21-1 is a pseudogene segment. This TCR derives from a female donor with multiple sclerosis, enrolled in a pregnancy study. The CDR3 protein sequence reads: CASSKKIQGDRDYCGSPLHF. The nucleotide sequence reads TGTGCCAGCAGCAAAAAAATCCAGGGGGACAGGGACTATTGTGGGTCACCCCTCCACTTT.